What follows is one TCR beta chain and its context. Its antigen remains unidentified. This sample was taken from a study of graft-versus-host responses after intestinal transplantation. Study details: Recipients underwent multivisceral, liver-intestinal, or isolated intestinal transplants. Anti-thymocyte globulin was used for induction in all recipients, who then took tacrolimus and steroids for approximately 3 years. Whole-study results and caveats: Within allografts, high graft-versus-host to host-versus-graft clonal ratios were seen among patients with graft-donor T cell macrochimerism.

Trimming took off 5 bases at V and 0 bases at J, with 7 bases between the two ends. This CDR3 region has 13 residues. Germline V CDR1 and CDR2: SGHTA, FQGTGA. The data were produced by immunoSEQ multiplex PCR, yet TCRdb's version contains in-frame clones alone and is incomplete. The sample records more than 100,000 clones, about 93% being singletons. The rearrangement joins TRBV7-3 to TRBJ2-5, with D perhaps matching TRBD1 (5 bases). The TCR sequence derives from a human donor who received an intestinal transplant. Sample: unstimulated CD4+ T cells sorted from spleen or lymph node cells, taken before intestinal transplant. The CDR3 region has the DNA TGTGCCAGCAGCCGGACAAACCAAGAGACCCAGTACTTC. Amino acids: CASSRTNQETQYF.